This T cell receptor (beta chain) was identified during a study of blood T cells in healthy people across ages. Notes on this clonotype: Its target is not known.

The study recruited healthy Caucasian donors from Russia who were aged about 6 to 100. Every sample had a minimum of 6 million PBMCs isolated. Next came a second PCR, run for roughly 7 to 12 cycles, which used a sample-barcoded 5' primer along with a J-beta primer mix. TCRdb redid the calling of the 5' RACE reads with MiXCR, one entry per CDR3 protein. The data show approximately 290,000 distinct CDR3 sequences, 27% seen once. Overall study results and limits: As age increased, TCR beta diversity per million T cells fell in a roughly linear fashion. CMV status of donors was unknown, possibly confounding expanded clonotype changes.

The CDR3 is 14 residues long. V lost 1 base and J lost 6, with 13 bases in between. Germline lookup yields CDR1 DFQATT and CDR2 SNEGSKA (reference sequence). This chain uses TRBV20-1 with TRBJ2-1; perhaps TRBD2 as D (5 bases). The sequenced material came from blood. This clonotype was sampled from a woman aged 70-85 years in good health. The CDR3 protein is CSARVQRRINEQFF. CDR3 nucleotide sequence: TGCAGTGCTAGAGTACAGCGGAGGATCAATGAGCAGTTCTTC.